Shown below are 23 T cell receptor beta chains from a single sample sequenced in a study of blood T cell repertoires in COVID-19. Profiled with immunoSEQ multiplex PCR; TCRdb holds only in-frame clones, not every one. The sample includes about 64,000 clones, under 80% seen only once; the top ten take roughly 49%. The specimen was PBMCs or T cells enriched from blood (not recorded which). The source is a woman aged 55-70 years who had been exposed to COVID-19.

The genes are TRBV6-5 and TRBJ1-1; D might be TRBD1 (6 bases). The CDR3 spans 14 residues. Germline values: CDR1 MNHEY, CDR2 SVGAGI. The ends were cut back, 5 bases at V and 6 bases at J, with 16 bases in the middle. For the CDR3, the DNA is TGTGCCAGCAGTACGAGACAGGCCGGGGCTGAAGCTTTCTTT. Residues: CASSTRQAGAEAFF.

This sequence joins TRBV28 and TRBJ1-2, with D uncertain. This CDR3 contains 14 residues. V gave up 8 bases and J gave up 1 base, with 14 bases separating them. Germline V gene lookup returns CDR1 MDHEN and CDR2 SYDVKM. Here the CDR3 DNA reads TGTGCCAGCTCCGGGATAAAGAATAACTATGGCTACACCTTC. The encoded protein is CASSGIKNNYGYTF.

This clone was recorded a few times. The CDR3 spells CASSLAGVGNEQFF. CDR3 DNA sequence: TGTGCCAGCAGCTTAGCAGGGGTTGGTAATGAGCAGTTCTTC. This rearrangement joins TRBV7-8 to TRBJ2-1, with a possible D match to TRBD1 (5 bases). Germline CDR1 and CDR2: SGHVS and FQNEAQ. The CDR3 runs 14 residues. Trimming removed 0 bases from V and 7 bases from J, with 10 bases in between.

The chain employs TRBV27 and TRBJ1-1, with D unresolved. V was shortened by 6 bases and J by 10 bases, with 18 bases between the two germline ends. This CDR3 has 13 residues. Germline V lookup: CDR1 MNHEY, CDR2 SMNVEV (reference sequence). The CDR3 DNA sequence: TGTGCCAGCAGAAGCTCCCCGGGAGTTGGAGCTTTCTTT. It is translated as CASRSSPGVGAFF.

This clone was seen a handful of times. This chain joins TRBV19 and TRBJ1-2; tentative D call: TRBD1 (6 bases). V shed 4 bases and J shed 3 bases, with 15 bases lying between them. The CDR3 spans 15 residues. Germline V gives CDR1 LNHDA, CDR2 SQIVND (reference sequence). The CDR3 bases are TGTGCCAGTAGTACTTCTTTAACAGGGTACTATGGCTACACCTTC. It is translated as CASSTSLTGYYGYTF.

The chain recombines TRBV5-5 with TRBJ1-1, with D hard to call. Trimming removed 0 bases from V and 0 bases from J, with 6 bases in between. The CDR3 has 14 amino acids. Germline CDR1 and CDR2: SGHKS and YYEKEE (reference sequence). This CDR3 is CASSLGPLNTEAFF. CDR3 nucleotides: TGTGCCAGCAGCTTGGGTCCATTGAACACTGAAGCTTTCTTT.

Here the CDR3 DNA reads TGTGCCAGCAGTCCGTCGGGAAGGGGGGAGACCCAGTACTTC. Translation gives CASSPSGRGETQYF. The genes are TRBV28 and TRBJ2-5; TRBD1 is a possible D gene (6 bases). V lost 5 bases to trimming and J lost 5 bases, with 15 bases between them. The CDR3 runs to 14 residues. Per germline, CDR1 MDHEN and CDR2 SYDVKM.

The chain recombines TRBV7-2 with TRBJ2-2; D is unresolved. The CDR3 sequence is 13 residues long. The germline V gene has CDR1 SGHTA and CDR2 FQGNSA. Trimming shortened V by 1 base and J by 8 bases, and 8 bases separated the two germline ends. The chain's CDR3 is CASSLVASGELFF. The CDR3 DNA reads TGTGCCAGCAGCTTAGTAGCTAGTGGGGAGCTGTTTTTT.

This chain connects TRBV5-1 to TRBJ2-3; 8 bases fit TRBD1. The CDR3 loop spans 13 amino acids. V was pared by 6 bases and J by 6 bases, with 6 bases of the junction left unmatched. Germline V gives CDR1 SGHRS, CDR2 YFSETQ. The CDR3 DNA reads as TGCGCCAGCACCCGGGACAGGCCCGATACGCAGTATTTT. Protein: CASTRDRPDTQYF. The full variable domain, its missing parts supplied by reference TRBV5-1 and TRBJ2-3, is KAGVTQTPRYLIKTRGQQVTLSCSPISGHRSVSWYQQTPGQGLQFLFEYFSETQRNKGNFPGRFSGRQFSNSRSEMNVSTLELGDSALYLCASTRDRPDTQYFGPGTRLTVL.

The rearrangement links TRBV5-4 to TRBJ2-7; 8 nucleotides match TRBD2. J lost 3 bases, V lost 4 bases, and 12 bases had no gene match. Germline CDR1 reads SGHNT; CDR2 reads YYREEE (reference sequence). The CDR3 covers 16 residues. The DNA for the CDR3 is TGTGCCAGCAGCGCCGGAGGTAGCGGGACCATCTACGAGCAGTACTTC. Translation gives CASSAGGSGTIYEQYF.

The chain joins TRBV28 to TRBJ1-5; D is uncertain. V lost 2 bases, J lost 5 bases, and 10 bases lay in between. This CDR3 is built from 14 residues. Germline CDR1 and CDR2: MDHEN and SYDVKM. This CDR3 reads CASSLESGDQPQHF. In DNA form, the CDR3 reads TGTGCCAGCAGTTTAGAATCGGGTGATCAGCCCCAGCATTTT. Full variable domain (remainder filled in from reference TRBV28 and TRBJ1-5): DVKVTQSSRYLVKRTGEKVFLECVQDMDHENMFWYRQDPGLGLRLIYFSYDVKMKEKGDIPEGYSVSREKKERFSLILESASTNQTSMYLCASSLESGDQPQHFGDGTRLSIL.

In nucleotides, the CDR3 is TGTGCCAGCAGCTTAGATGGCGGGTATAATTCACCCCTCCACTTT. Its protein product is CASSLDGGYNSPLHF. The chain has TRBV7-8 and TRBJ1-6, with unresolved D. The length of the CDR3 is 15 residues. CDR1 and CDR2 (germline): SGHVS, FQNEAQ. Trimming removed 1 base at V and 4 bases at J, with 8 bases between. Combining the CDR3 with reference TRBV7-8 and TRBJ1-6 gives the whole variable domain GAGVSQSPRYKVAKRGQDVALRCDPISGHVSLFWYQQALGQGPEFLTYFQNEAQLDKSGLPSDRFFAERPEGSVSTLKIQRTQQEDSAVYLCASSLDGGYNSPLHFGNGTRLTVT.

The sample holds a few counts of this clone. This chain links TRBV12-3 or TRBV12-4 with TRBJ2-5; maybe TRBD1 (6 bases). This CDR3 is built from 13 residues. With 4 bases removed from V and 4 bases from J, the gap between germline ends came to 10 bases. CDR3 sequence: CASSWGPRETQYF. In DNA, the CDR3 is TGTGCCAGCAGTTGGGGGCCTCGAGAGACCCAGTACTTC.

The CDR3, as DNA: TGCGCCAGCAGCCGGACTAGCGGGAGGGTTAGCTCCTACGAGCAGTACTTC. Translated, it gives CASSRTSGRVSSYEQYF. The chain carries TRBV5-1 and TRBJ2-7, with TRBD2 matching over 15 bases. The CDR3 has 17 residues. The germline V gene has CDR1 SGHRS and CDR2 YFSETQ. V shed 4 bases and J 0 bases; nucleotides not matched to a gene: 5.

The rearrangement joins TRBV28 to TRBJ1-4; TRBD1 matches 9 bases. This CDR3 has 15 residues. CDR1 and CDR2 (germline): MDHEN, SYDVKM. V lost 6 bases and J lost 6; bases outside the gene matches: 8. In DNA form, the CDR3 reads TGTGCCAGCAGCTTCCAACAGGGGGCACATGAAAAACTGTTTTTT. Translated, it gives CASSFQQGAHEKLFF.

The chain couples TRBV11-2 to TRBJ2-5; weak D call: TRBD2 (5 bases). V lost 0 bases and J lost 4, with 12 bases in between. The CDR3 has 15 amino acids. Germline lookup yields CDR1 SGHAT and CDR2 FQNNGV. The CDR3 DNA reads as TGTGCCAGCAGCTTAGATCCGGCCGGAGGAGAGACCCAGTACTTC. Protein product: CASSLDPAGGETQYF.

As for this clone: The junction departs from the called germline gene at one end, perhaps through a read error. In nucleotides, the CDR3 is TGTGCCAGCAGTCCCTTAACTTGGGGGGGGCTGTTTTTT. Translated: CASSPLTWGGLFF. This chain links TRBV12-3 or TRBV12-4 with TRBJ2-2, with 7 positions matching TRBD2. The CDR3 loop spans 13 amino acids.

This clone was observed a handful of times. V is TRBV7-9 and J is TRBJ1-2; D is possibly TRBD1 (5 bases). The CDR3 is 16 residues long. V was cut by 2 bases and J by 4 bases, with 17 bases left in between. Germline V gene lookup returns CDR1 SEHNR and CDR2 FQNEAQ (reference sequence). Here the CDR3 DNA reads TGTGCCAGCAGCTTAAGGGGAGGGGACGATCGCTATGGCTACACCTTC. It is translated as CASSLRGGDDRYGYTF.

The chain has TRBV7-6 and TRBJ2-7; the match to TRBD2 covers 9 bases. V trimming: 6 bases; J trimming: 4 bases; junction bases outside the gene matches: 13. The CDR3 sequence is 16 residues long. CDR1 is SGHVS and CDR2 is FNYEAQ in the germline V gene. The CDR3 nucleotides read TGTGCCAGCAGACTGACACCGGGACTAGCAGGATACGAGCAGTACTTC. Encoded protein: CASRLTPGLAGYEQYF.

This chain connects TRBV9 to TRBJ2-7; the match to TRBD2 covers 10 bases. Per germline, CDR1 SGDLS and CDR2 YYNGEE. This CDR3 has 15 residues. Trimming at V came to 0 bases and at J to 6 bases, leaving 6 bases not matched to a gene. CDR3 amino acids: CASSVDWLAGAEQYF. CDR3 DNA: TGTGCCAGCAGCGTAGATTGGCTAGCGGGAGCCGAGCAGTACTTC.

The V call is TRBV7-9, the J call TRBJ1-1; D not certain. There are 11 residues in the CDR3. Germline assignment: CDR1 SEHNR and CDR2 FQNEAQ (reference sequence). Trimming shortened V by 1 base and J by 11 bases, and 8 bases separated the two germline ends. The CDR3 DNA sequence: TGTGCCAGCAGCTTAGTCGGGGAGGCTTTCTTT. It yields the protein CASSLVGEAFF.

The V and J genes are TRBV9 and TRBJ1-5, with TRBD1 as a possible D gene (5 bases). Germline V gives CDR1 SGDLS, CDR2 YYNGEE. The V end was cut by 0 bases, the J end by 5 bases, with 12 bases between. The CDR3 consists of 15 residues. CDR3 loop: CASSVDGGNYQPQHF. The CDR3 DNA follows: TGTGCCAGCAGCGTAGACGGGGGGAATTATCAGCCCCAGCATTTT.

This chain joins TRBV6-1 and TRBJ1-2, with TRBD1 identical over 8 bases. Germline lookup yields CDR1 MNHNS and CDR2 SASEGT. The CDR3 has 14 residues. Unmatched junction bases numbered 4, after V lost 3 bases and J lost 4 bases. CDR3 coding DNA: TGTGCCAGCAGTGAGAGCAGGGGGCCCTATGGCTACACCTTC. Protein: CASSESRGPYGYTF.